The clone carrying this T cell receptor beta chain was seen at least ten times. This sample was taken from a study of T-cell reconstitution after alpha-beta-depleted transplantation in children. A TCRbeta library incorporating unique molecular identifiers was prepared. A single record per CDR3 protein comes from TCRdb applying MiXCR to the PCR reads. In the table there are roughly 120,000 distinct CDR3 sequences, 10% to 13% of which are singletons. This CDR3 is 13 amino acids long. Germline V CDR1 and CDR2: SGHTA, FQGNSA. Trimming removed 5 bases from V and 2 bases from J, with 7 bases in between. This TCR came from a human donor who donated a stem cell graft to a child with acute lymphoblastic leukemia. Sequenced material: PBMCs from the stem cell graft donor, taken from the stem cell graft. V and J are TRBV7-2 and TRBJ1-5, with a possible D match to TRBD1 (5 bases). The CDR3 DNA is TGTGCCAGCAGCGAACAGGGCAATCAGCCCCAGCATTTT. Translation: CASSEQGNQPQHF.